This TCR beta chain was recorded in a study of blood T cells in healthy people across ages. The second PCR ran roughly 7 to 12 cycles with a sample-barcoded 5' primer and J-beta primers. TCRdb analysed the 5' RACE reads with MiXCR anew, one entry per CDR3 protein. The data show 1.4 million to 1.5 million distinct CDR3 sequences, roughly 40% seen once. This clonotype was counted a single time. The sequenced sample was blood. This TCR came from a woman between 18 and 30 years old in good health.

In DNA, the CDR3 is TGTGCCACTGCCCCAGACAGGGATTCACCCCTCCACTTT. Translated, it gives CATAPDRDSPLHF. The V and J genes are TRBV10-3 and TRBJ1-6, with TRBD1 matching 7 bases. With 10 bases clipped from V and 8 bases from J, the junction kept 8 bases outside the gene matches. Germline V gene lookup returns CDR1 ENHRY and CDR2 SYGVKD. This CDR3 spans 13 amino acids.